Sequencing of this TCR beta chain was carried out in a study of cytomegalovirus exposure and HLA in healthy donors. As concerns this clone: Its antigen is not identified.

Study outcomes and limitations: Highly shared sequence variants in one cluster were likely a sequencing artifact. In an earlier analysis, most TCR beta V segments were productive about 90% or about 30% of the time. By HLA locus, TCR association rates varied in a later analysis, with DRB1 showing the most and HLA-C the fewest.

Healthy bone marrow donors made up the donor group. PCR used 60 Vbeta primers and 13 Jbeta primers. Sequencing was performed with immunoSEQ multiplex PCR; in TCRdb, only in-frame clones are kept and a portion is missing. The repertoire holds 120,000 or so clones, 81% seen once, with about 2% in the top ten. This CDR3 comprises 15 residues. V lost 0 bases and J lost 2; bases outside the gene matches: 4. Germline values: CDR1 SGDLS, CDR2 YYNGEE. The J gene is TRBJ2-7, the V gene TRBV9; 8 bases are a match to TRBD2. The TCR originated in a man younger than 30 in good health and CMV-seronegative. The sequenced material came from PBMCs. The CDR3 region is CASSVGAGAAYEQYF. The CDR3 DNA follows: TGTGCCAGCAGCGTAGGAGCGGGGGCCGCCTACGAGCAGTACTTC. Looking up the rest from reference TRBV9 and TRBJ2-7 gives the full variable domain: DSGVTQTPKHLITATGQRVTLRCSPRSGDLSVYWYQQSLDQGLQFLIQYYNGEERAKGNILERFSAQQFPDLHSELNLSSLELGDSALYFCASSVGAGAAYEQYFGPGTRLTVT.